The clone carrying this T cell receptor (beta chain) has at least ten counts. Each CDR3 protein is one row after TCRdb ran MiXCR on the PCR reads. Altogether 350,000 or so distinct CDR3 sequences are present, about a fifth being singletons, with the ten largest covering approximately 0.8%. V was clipped by 3 bases and J by 5 bases; unmatched bases: 1. The CDR3 has 13 amino acids. Germline CDR1 MGHRA, CDR2 YSYEKL. The entry originates in a study of molecular identifiers for immune sequencing clone quantification. This rearrangement joins TRBV4-1 to TRBJ2-1; 7 bases align to TRBD1. Material for sequencing was naive CD8+ T cells from blood, with Jurkat cell RNA spiked in. As to subset: FACS-sorted CD8+CD4-CCR7+CD45RA+ naive T cells. The clonotype originates from a human donor in good health. Some libraries in this study had Jurkat cell RNA spiked in. DNA for the CDR3: TGCGCCAGCAGCCATGGACAGGACAATGAGCAGTTCTTC. Its translation is CASSHGQDNEQFF.